The 20 T cell receptor beta chains in this list originate from one sample, sequenced in a study of shared clonotypes between healthy human individuals. Sequenced by immunoSEQ multiplex PCR; TCRdb stores in-frame clones only, minus some. Of some 790,000 clones in the sample, approximately 72% were seen once. Material for sequencing was memory CD4+ T cells sorted from blood. The subset is: CD45RA-negative fraction. The receptors originated from a woman in her 30s in good health.

The chain uses TRBV27 and TRBJ1-1; 7 bases are a match to TRBD1. The V and J ends lost 5 bases and 4 bases, in that order; junction bases with no gene match: 7. The germline gives CDR1 MNHEY, CDR2 SMNVEV (reference sequence). The CDR3 has 14 residues. The CDR3 DNA is TGTGCCAGCAGTGTAGACAGGGATCGCACTGAAGCTTTCTTT. This encodes CASSVDRDRTEAFF.

This clone was seen once. The same CDR3 also results from other DNA sequences found in this sample. The chain couples TRBV18 to TRBJ2-5; 14 bases match TRBD2. The germline V gene has CDR1 KGHSH and CDR2 LQKENI. The CDR3 runs to 15 residues. Trimming took 2 bases from V and 4 from J; bases not matched to a gene: 0. CDR3 residues: CASSPGTSGRETQYF. As DNA, the CDR3 is TGTGCCAGCTCACCAGGGACTAGCGGGAGAGAGACCCAGTACTTC.

The chain is built from TRBV18 and TRBJ2-2, with 8 bases that match TRBD2. This CDR3 comprises 20 residues. The trim removed 3 bases at V and 6 bases at J, leaving 21 bases unmatched. Germline CDR1 and CDR2: KGHSH and LQKENI. CDR3 protein: CASSPGDGSGSIGRSGELFF. DNA of the CDR3: TGTGCCAGCTCACCTGGAGATGGAAGCGGGAGTATTGGCCGCTCCGGGGAGCTGTTTTTT.

The chain links TRBV10-1 to TRBJ2-2; 9 bases fit TRBD2. Germline V gene data show CDR1 as WNHNN and CDR2 as SYGVQD (reference sequence). The V gene end was trimmed by 8 bases and the J gene end by 4 bases; junction bases not matched to a gene: 5. This CDR3 spans 14 amino acids. In DNA, the CDR3 is TGCGCCAGCGGCCGTAGCGGGAGCACCGGGGAGCTGTTTTTT. This sequence encodes CASGRSGSTGELFF.

The chain combines TRBV12-5 with TRBJ2-1, with a possible D match to TRBD1 (5 bases). The CDR3 contains 17 residues. Between the trimmed V and J ends, which lost 0 bases and 0 bases, there was a span of 12 bases. The germline gives CDR1 LGHNT, CDR2 FRNRAP. The CDR3 loop reads CASGLVSGNPSYNEQFF. CDR3 nucleotides: TGTGCTAGTGGTTTGGTTTCAGGGAACCCCTCCTACAATGAGCAGTTCTTC.

This sequence joins TRBV10-1 and TRBJ2-3; TRBD1 aligns across 8 bases. Germline V CDR1 and CDR2: WNHNN, SYGVQD (reference sequence). The CDR3 extends over 13 amino acids. After removal of 3 bases from V and 11 bases from J, the junction contained 7 bases not matched to a gene. For the CDR3, the DNA is TGCGCCAGCAGTGAAGTACAGGGGGGCATGCAGTATTTT. Translating it yields CASSEVQGGMQYF.

This clone has only one observation. This sequence joins TRBV7-2 and TRBJ2-1; TRBD2 matches 13 bases. J gave up 6 bases and V 3 bases, and 11 bases lay outside the gene matches. This CDR3 spans 18 amino acids. Germline V lookup: CDR1 SGHTA, CDR2 FQGNSA. The CDR3 loop reads CASSFRTGWTSGSNEQFF. Written as DNA, the CDR3 is TGTGCCAGCAGCTTTCGGACAGGGTGGACTAGCGGGAGCAATGAGCAGTTCTTC.

V gene TRBV27 combines with J gene TRBJ2-7, with TRBD2 identical over 14 bases. In germline, CDR1 is MNHEY, CDR2 SMNVEV (reference sequence). The CDR3 runs 16 residues. Trimming took 2 bases from V and 5 from J; bases not matched to a gene: 5. CDR3 region: CASSLGTSGRRHEQYF. DNA of the CDR3: TGTGCCAGCAGTTTAGGGACTAGCGGGAGAAGACACGAGCAGTACTTC.

This chain connects TRBV5-1 to TRBJ2-3; TRBD1 might be the D (8 bases). Germline CDR1 SGHRS, CDR2 YFSETQ. Trimming took off 0 bases at V and 0 bases at J, with 17 bases between the two ends. This CDR3 has 18 amino acids. The CDR3 reads CASSLGQGLAGSTDTQYF. The CDR3 DNA reads as TGCGCCAGCAGCTTGGGACAGGGGTTAGCGGGCAGCACAGATACGCAGTATTTT.

This clone was counted a single time. This chain connects TRBV27 to TRBJ1-2; D gene uncertain. V was shortened by 6 bases and J by 2 bases, with 4 bases between the two germline ends. This CDR3 spans 11 amino acids. Germline lookup yields CDR1 MNHEY and CDR2 SMNVEV (reference sequence). The CDR3 sequence is CASRTNYGYTF. In DNA form, the CDR3 reads TGTGCCAGCAGGACGAACTATGGCTACACCTTC.

This clone was recorded a few times. The J gene is TRBJ1-2, the V gene TRBV5-1; TRBD1 might be the D (6 bases). Germline CDR1 reads SGHRS; CDR2 reads YFSETQ. Trimming removed 4 bases from V and 8 bases from J, with 12 bases in between. The CDR3 has 12 residues. This chain's CDR3 is CASSPNRAGYTF. The CDR3 bases are TGCGCCAGCAGCCCTAACAGGGCGGGCTACACCTTC.

CDR3 in amino acids: CASSEDIAGVVYEQYF. CDR3 bases: TGCGCCAGCAGTGAGGACATAGCGGGAGTTGTTTACGAGCAGTACTTC. The chain recombines TRBV10-2 with TRBJ2-7; 9 bases fit TRBD2. CDR3 length equals 16 residues. Looked up from germline, CDR1 is WSHSY and CDR2 is SAAADI. V lost 2 bases, J lost 4 bases, and 9 bases stayed unmatched.

The gene calls are TRBV9 and TRBJ2-2; D is uncertain. V was cut by 1 base and J by 4 bases, with 5 bases left in between. In germline, CDR1 is SGDLS, CDR2 YYNGEE. The CDR3 has 13 amino acids. The CDR3 loop reads CASSVSGTGELFF. The CDR3 DNA reads as TGTGCCAGCAGCGTATCCGGCACCGGGGAGCTGTTTTTT.

The chain employs TRBV27 and TRBJ1-2; D is unresolved. This CDR3 has 13 amino acids. Germline V lookup: CDR1 MNHEY, CDR2 SMNVEV (reference sequence). V lost 5 bases, J lost 2 bases, and 9 bases lay in between. The CDR3 here is CASSGTANYGYTF. The DNA for the CDR3 is TGTGCCAGCAGTGGAACAGCCAACTATGGCTACACCTTC.

In regard to this clone: The sample holds other DNA sequences that translate to the same CDR3. The chain couples TRBV30 to TRBJ1-5; no firm D call. Trimming took off 2 bases at V and 2 bases at J, with 7 bases between the two ends. Germline V gene data show CDR1 as GTSNPN and CDR2 as SVGIG (reference sequence). The CDR3 contains 13 residues. The CDR3 DNA sequence: TGTGCCTGGAGTCTAAGGGGCAATCAGCCCCAGCATTTT. It encodes CAWSLRGNQPQHF. The whole variable domain, remainder taken from reference TRBV30 and TRBJ1-5, is SQTIHQWPATLVQPVGSPLSLECTVEGTSNPNLYWYRQAAGRGLQLLFYSVGIGQISSEVPQNLSASRPQDRQFILSSKKLLLSDSGFYLCAWSLRGNQPQHFGDGTRLSIL.

V usage is TRBV28 and J usage is TRBJ1-2; D might be TRBD1 (5 bases). V was pared by 3 bases and J by 4 bases, with 12 bases between. The CDR3 is 14 amino acids. Germline lookup yields CDR1 MDHEN and CDR2 SYDVKM. The CDR3 DNA is TGTGCCAGCAGTTTGGGCAGGGACGCCTATGGCTACACCTTC. This gives the protein CASSLGRDAYGYTF.

There are a few counts of this clone. The V gene is TRBV6-4, the J gene TRBJ2-1; D gene ambiguous. V shed 4 bases and J shed 0 bases, with 10 bases lying between them. CDR3 length: 15 amino acids. Germline assignment: CDR1 MRHNA and CDR2 SNTAGT. The CDR3, as DNA: TGTGCCAGCAGTGCTGTGGGTAACTCCTACAATGAGCAGTTCTTC. As protein: CASSAVGNSYNEQFF.

V usage is TRBV6-5 and J usage is TRBJ1-2; D may be TRBD1 (5 bases). This CDR3 is built from 16 residues. V shed 3 bases and J shed 4 bases, with 18 bases lying between them. Germline V gene lookup returns CDR1 MNHEY and CDR2 SVGAGI. CDR3 DNA: TGTGCCAGCAGTTATGATCAGGGTGCAACCTTCTATGGCTACACCTTC. Protein sequence: CASSYDQGATFYGYTF.

The J gene is TRBJ1-1, the V gene TRBV7-8, with D perhaps TRBD1 (6 bases). Germline-derived CDR1 and CDR2 are SGHVS and FQNEAQ. The CDR3 contains 16 residues. Trimming took off 0 bases at V and 4 bases at J, with 15 bases between the two ends. The CDR3 region has the DNA TGTGCCAGCAGCTTAGCCCCGGGAGGGGGGTCCACTGAAGCTTTCTTT. Amino acid sequence: CASSLAPGGGSTEAFF. The whole variable domain, remainder taken from reference TRBV7-8 and TRBJ1-1, is GAGVSQSPRYKVAKRGQDVALRCDPISGHVSLFWYQQALGQGPEFLTYFQNEAQLDKSGLPSDRFFAERPEGSVSTLKIQRTQQEDSAVYLCASSLAPGGGSTEAFFGQGTRLTVV.

The chain couples TRBV28 to TRBJ2-7, with D possibly matching TRBD2 (6 bases). The length of the CDR3 is 18 residues. Germline CDR1 and CDR2: MDHEN and SYDVKM. V was pared by 7 bases and J by 3 bases, with 28 bases between. As DNA, the CDR3 is TGTGCCAGCATTTCGGGCGGGGTGGCAAAACGAGCCTACTACGAGCAGTACTTC. Translated, it gives CASISGGVAKRAYYEQYF.